This is a list of T cell receptor beta chains from one sample in a study of shared clonotypes between healthy human individuals. Clones were sequenced by immunoSEQ multiplex PCR, and TCRdb holds only the in-frame ones, with some missing. The table has about 330,000 clones, under 80% seen once. The specimen was memory CD4+ T cells sorted from blood. These TCRs come from a man aged 30 to 39 in good health. Both conserved end residues are part of each CDR3. D genes are given only for firm matches. Not every row has a clone size; where given, it reads once, few, many or a size class.

abundance: .; v_gene: TRBV27; d_gene: TRBD1; j_gene: TRBJ2-3; CDR3nt: TGTGCCAGCAGTTTATTAGGGACAGGGGGCACAGATACGCAGTATTTT; CDR3aa: CASSLLGTGGTDTQYF
abundance: .; v_gene: TRBV5-1; d_gene: .; j_gene: TRBJ2-7; CDR3nt: TGCGCCAGCAGCTTTTCTTCCAACGAGCAGTACTTC; CDR3aa: CASSFSSNEQYF
abundance: few; v_gene: TRBV11-2; d_gene: .; j_gene: TRBJ2-2; CDR3nt: TGTGCCAGCAGCTTGACCCTAGCCTCCACCGGGGAGCTGTTTTTT; CDR3aa: CASSLTLASTGELFF
abundance: once; v_gene: TRBV5-4; d_gene: TRBD2; j_gene: TRBJ2-2; CDR3nt: TGTGCCAGCAGCGCCGGGACTAGCGGGAGGGCCATCGGGGAGCTGTTTTTT; CDR3aa: CASSAGTSGRAIGELFF
abundance: .; v_gene: TRBV29-1; d_gene: .; j_gene: TRBJ2-3; CDR3nt: TGCAGCCTGGGACCAGCAGCAGATACGCAGTATTTT; CDR3aa: CSLGPAADTQYF
abundance: .; v_gene: TRBV5-1; d_gene: TRBD2; j_gene: TRBJ2-2; CDR3nt: TGCGCCAGCAGCTTGGGCGGGAGAACGAACACCGGGGAGCTGTTTTTT; CDR3aa: CASSLGGRTNTGELFF
abundance: .; v_gene: TRBV19; d_gene: TRBD1; j_gene: TRBJ1-2; CDR3nt: TGTGCCAGTACCTCAGGACAGGGGGCTTCTTCCTATGGCTACACCTTC; CDR3aa: CASTSGQGASSYGYTF
abundance: .; v_gene: TRBV2; d_gene: .; j_gene: TRBJ2-4; CDR3nt: TGTGCCAGCAGTGTGCAGGGCGATTTAGCCAAAAACATTCAGTACTTC; CDR3aa: CASSVQGDLAKNIQYF
abundance: .; v_gene: TRBV28; d_gene: .; j_gene: TRBJ1-2; CDR3nt: TGTGCCAGCACCCCTGGTGGTGGGTCCTCCGTGGGCTACACCTTC; CDR3aa: CASTPGGGSSVGYTF
abundance: .; v_gene: TRBV9; d_gene: TRBD1; j_gene: TRBJ1-5; CDR3nt: TGTGCCAGCAGCGGAGGACAGGCGAGCAATCAGCCCCAGCATTTT; CDR3aa: CASSGGQASNQPQHF
abundance: .; v_gene: TRBV7-2; d_gene: .; j_gene: TRBJ2-5; CDR3nt: TGTGCCAGCAGCTTAGCGGGGGGAGGGGGGACCCAGTACTTC; CDR3aa: CASSLAGGGGTQYF
abundance: few; v_gene: TRBV2; d_gene: TRBD1; j_gene: TRBJ2-7; CDR3nt: TGTGCCAGCAGCCGGGACAGGACCTACGAGCAGTACTTC; CDR3aa: CASSRDRTYEQYF
abundance: .; v_gene: TRBV7-2; d_gene: .; j_gene: TRBJ2-3; CDR3nt: TGTGCCAGCAGCTTAGGCCCGGATACGCAGTATTTT; CDR3aa: CASSLGPDTQYF
abundance: .; v_gene: TRBV2; d_gene: .; j_gene: TRBJ2-7; CDR3nt: TGTGCCAGCAGTGCCAACACCCCCGAGCAGTACTTC; CDR3aa: CASSANTPEQYF
abundance: .; v_gene: TRBV2; d_gene: .; j_gene: TRBJ1-1; CDR3nt: TGTGCCAGCAGGGGCCTACAGGGTGGGAACACTGAAGCTTTCTTT; CDR3aa: CASRGLQGGNTEAFF
abundance: .; v_gene: TRBV28; d_gene: TRBD2; j_gene: TRBJ2-3; CDR3nt: TGTGCCAGCAGTTTGGGGGCTAGCGGGAGTGGGCAGGATACGCAGTATTTT; CDR3aa: CASSLGASGSGQDTQYF
abundance: .; v_gene: TRBV5-1; d_gene: TRBD1; j_gene: TRBJ1-5; CDR3nt: TGCGCCAGCAGACCAACAGGGGATAGCAATCAGCCCCAGCATTTT; CDR3aa: CASRPTGDSNQPQHF
abundance: .; v_gene: TRBV29-1; d_gene: .; j_gene: TRBJ2-7; CDR3nt: TGCAGCGTCAGCAGCGGAACCTACGAGCAGTACTTC; CDR3aa: CSVSSGTYEQYF
abundance: .; v_gene: TRBV9; d_gene: TRBD1; j_gene: TRBJ2-1; CDR3nt: TGTGCCAGCAGCGTACCGGGACAGGGGGACAATGAGCAGTTCTTC; CDR3aa: CASSVPGQGDNEQFF
abundance: .; v_gene: TRBV5-1; d_gene: .; j_gene: TRBJ2-2; CDR3nt: TGCGCCAGCAGCAACAGAATACAGGACACCGGGGAGCTGTTTTTT; CDR3aa: CASSNRIQDTGELFF
abundance: .; v_gene: TRBV7-8; d_gene: TRBD1; j_gene: TRBJ2-7; CDR3nt: TGTGCCAGCAGCCGGGGAGGGACAGGGGGGATTAAGAGGACTAGCGAATCCTACGAGCAGTACTTC; CDR3aa: CASSRGGTGGIKRTSESYEQYF
abundance: .; v_gene: TRBV7-9; d_gene: TRBD1; j_gene: TRBJ2-7; CDR3nt: TGTGCCAGCAGCGCCCGACAGGGAAGGAACGAGCAGTACTTC; CDR3aa: CASSARQGRNEQYF
abundance: once; v_gene: TRBV5-1; d_gene: TRBD1; j_gene: TRBJ1-2; CDR3nt: TGCGCCACCTCGGAACAGGGGAGCTATGGCTACACCTTC; CDR3aa: CATSEQGSYGYTF
abundance: .; v_gene: TRBV5-4; d_gene: .; j_gene: TRBJ2-7; CDR3nt: TGTGCCAGCAGCGCCCCGGACAGAAACCATTACGAGCAGTACTTC; CDR3aa: CASSAPDRNHYEQYF
abundance: .; v_gene: TRBV7-2; d_gene: .; j_gene: TRBJ2-7; CDR3nt: TGTGCCAGCAGCTCCACTAACTACGAGCAGTACTTC; CDR3aa: CASSSTNYEQYF
abundance: .; v_gene: TRBV6-5; d_gene: .; j_gene: TRBJ1-3; CDR3nt: TGTGCCAGCAGTAGCAGGGCTGTAGGAAACACCATATATTTT; CDR3aa: CASSSRAVGNTIYF
abundance: .; v_gene: TRBV6-5; d_gene: .; j_gene: TRBJ1-2; CDR3nt: TGTGCCAGCAGTACAAAGGTTAGACAGTATGGCTACACCTTC; CDR3aa: CASSTKVRQYGYTF
abundance: few; v_gene: TRBV2; d_gene: .; j_gene: TRBJ1-2; CDR3nt: TGTGCCAGCAGTGTGGTTGAGGGACCCAGCTATGGCTACACCTTC; CDR3aa: CASSVVEGPSYGYTF
abundance: .; v_gene: TRBV19; d_gene: TRBD1; j_gene: TRBJ2-1; CDR3nt: TGTGCCAGTAGTACCGACAGGGGAAGTTACAATGAGCAGTTCTTC; CDR3aa: CASSTDRGSYNEQFF
abundance: .; v_gene: TRBV7-9; d_gene: TRBD2; j_gene: TRBJ2-1; CDR3nt: TGTGCCAGCAGCTTAAGTGGGAGGGTCGATGAGCAGTTCTTC; CDR3aa: CASSLSGRVDEQFF
abundance: .; v_gene: TRBV7-7; d_gene: .; j_gene: TRBJ2-5; CDR3nt: TGTGCTAGCAGCCCCGGGACGGGGTCCGATTCGACCCAGTACTTC; CDR3aa: CASSPGTGSDSTQYF
abundance: .; v_gene: TRBV29-1; d_gene: TRBD1; j_gene: TRBJ2-7; CDR3nt: TGCAGCGTCGCCTCTGGGACAGGGGGCTACGAGCAGTACTTC; CDR3aa: CSVASGTGGYEQYF
abundance: many; v_gene: TRBV28; d_gene: .; j_gene: TRBJ1-3; CDR3nt: TGTGCCAGCAGTGCAAACAGGATCCTTGTCGGAAACACCATATATTTT; CDR3aa: CASSANRILVGNTIYF
abundance: once; v_gene: TRBV18; d_gene: TRBD2; j_gene: TRBJ2-7; CDR3nt: TGTGCCAGCTCACCGGGAATCCGGCTAGCGGGGTACTACGAGCAGTACTTC; CDR3aa: CASSPGIRLAGYYEQYF
abundance: .; v_gene: TRBV27; d_gene: .; j_gene: TRBJ2-3; CDR3nt: TGTGCCAGCAGTTCCGGGACATACGCCACAGATACGCAGTATTTT; CDR3aa: CASSSGTYATDTQYF
abundance: once; v_gene: TRBV2; d_gene: .; j_gene: TRBJ2-7; CDR3nt: TGTGCCAGCAGTGAATTTGACAGGAGCTCCTACGAGCAGTACTTC; CDR3aa: CASSEFDRSSYEQYF
abundance: once; v_gene: TRBV2; d_gene: TRBD2; j_gene: TRBJ2-2; CDR3nt: TGTGCCAGCAGTGAAATGGGACTACGGAACACCGGGGAGCTGTTTTTT; CDR3aa: CASSEMGLRNTGELFF
abundance: .; v_gene: TRBV30; d_gene: TRBD1; j_gene: TRBJ1-5; CDR3nt: TGTGCCTGGAGCGTTACAGGGGGGAATCAGCCCCAGCATTTT; CDR3aa: CAWSVTGGNQPQHF
abundance: .; v_gene: TRBV2; d_gene: .; j_gene: TRBJ2-5; CDR3nt: TGTGCCAGCAGTGAACAGGGGGGGGGCCAAGAGACCCAGTACTTC; CDR3aa: CASSEQGGGQETQYF
abundance: once; v_gene: TRBV13; d_gene: .; j_gene: TRBJ1-2; CDR3nt: TGTGCCAGCAGCCTCGTAACGGGGGAAATTACAGCTAACTATGGCTACACCTTC; CDR3aa: CASSLVTGEITANYGYTF
abundance: many; v_gene: TRBV15; d_gene: .; j_gene: TRBJ2-1; CDR3nt: TGTGCCACCAGCAGAGATCTCACGTCTTCCTACAATGAGCAGTTCTTC; CDR3aa: CATSRDLTSSYNEQFF
abundance: .; v_gene: TRBV18; d_gene: TRBD2; j_gene: TRBJ2-2; CDR3nt: TGTGCCAGCTCACCACGGAGGACTAGCGACGCCGGGGAGCTGTTTTTT; CDR3aa: CASSPRRTSDAGELFF
abundance: .; v_gene: TRBV30; d_gene: .; j_gene: TRBJ1-1; CDR3nt: TGTGCCTGGAGTGATCTATACTCTGAAGCTTTCTTT; CDR3aa: CAWSDLYSEAFF
abundance: .; v_gene: TRBV15; d_gene: .; j_gene: TRBJ2-3; CDR3nt: TGTGCCACCGGGATGGCGGGGCCCACAGATACGCAGTATTTT; CDR3aa: CATGMAGPTDTQYF
abundance: .; v_gene: TRBV6-6; d_gene: .; j_gene: TRBJ1-4; CDR3nt: TGTGCCAGCAGTTCCCCCTCAGGGAATGAAAAACTGTTTTTT; CDR3aa: CASSSPSGNEKLFF
abundance: few; v_gene: TRBV5-5; d_gene: TRBD1; j_gene: TRBJ1-2; CDR3nt: TGTGCCAGCGCACGTGGGCAGGGGGACTATGGCTACACCTTC; CDR3aa: CASARGQGDYGYTF
abundance: many; v_gene: TRBV5-1; d_gene: .; j_gene: TRBJ2-5; CDR3nt: TGCGCCAGCAGCTTTCGGGAATACCAAGAGACCCAGTACTTC; CDR3aa: CASSFREYQETQYF
abundance: few; v_gene: TRBV20-1; d_gene: .; j_gene: TRBJ2-1; CDR3nt: TGCAGTGCTGCCAGGACAAATGAGCAGTTCTTC; CDR3aa: CSAARTNEQFF
abundance: .; v_gene: TRBV2; d_gene: .; j_gene: TRBJ1-1; CDR3nt: TGTGCCAGCAGTGAAGCACGTGGGGATGGCACTGAAGCTTTCTTT; CDR3aa: CASSEARGDGTEAFF
abundance: .; v_gene: TRBV11-2; d_gene: .; j_gene: TRBJ1-5; CDR3nt: TGTGCCAGCAGCTTAGGGTCGGGAAAGCCCAATCAGCCCCAGCATTTT; CDR3aa: CASSLGSGKPNQPQHF
abundance: .; v_gene: TRBV9; d_gene: .; j_gene: TRBJ2-1; CDR3nt: TGTGCCAGCAGCGTAGGAGAAGGGACGAGCTCCTACAATGAGCAGTTCTTC; CDR3aa: CASSVGEGTSSYNEQFF
abundance: .; v_gene: TRBV7-9; d_gene: .; j_gene: TRBJ1-1; CDR3nt: TGTGCCAGCCTGGACTGGGTTGAAGCTTTCTTT; CDR3aa: CASLDWVEAFF
abundance: .; v_gene: TRBV7-7; d_gene: TRBD2; j_gene: TRBJ2-7; CDR3nt: TGTGCTAGCAGCCCGGGACTAGCGGGAATCTACGAGCAGTACTTC; CDR3aa: CASSPGLAGIYEQYF
abundance: .; v_gene: TRBV28; d_gene: .; j_gene: TRBJ2-7; CDR3nt: TGTGCCAGCAGAGATTACAAAACCTACGAGCAGTACTTC; CDR3aa: CASRDYKTYEQYF
abundance: few; v_gene: TRBV7-2; d_gene: .; j_gene: TRBJ2-1; CDR3nt: TGTGCCAGCAGCCTGGGCAGGGTACCTACTAATGAGCAGTTCTTC; CDR3aa: CASSLGRVPTNEQFF